This TCR beta chain originates from a study of beta chain features in type 1 diabetes. The isolated RNA, all of it, was reverse transcribed, so expressed TCRB transcripts were what got sequenced. This table comes from immunoSEQ multiplex PCR, and its TCRdb copy is limited to in-frame clones, with some not included. This sample carries 150,000 to 200,000 clones, 63% of them seen once, and the ten largest clones take 0.08% to 0.1%. The authors sorted CD4+ naive, central memory, regulatory and stem cell-like memory cells via CD45RO/CCR7/CD25/CD127/CD95/CD27. This clone was detected once. Its antigen is not known. The CDR3 is 14 amino acids. Germline CDR1 and CDR2: GTSNPN and SVGIG (reference sequence). V was cut by 0 bases and J by 9 bases, with 15 bases left in between. Regarding the study as a whole: Shortening that was moderate but significant affected the TCRB CDR3s of Type 1 diabetes patients in all four CD4+ subsets.

The V and J genes are TRBV30 and TRBJ1-5; D gene unclear. This TCR came from a young man with type 1 diabetes. Sample: naive CD4+ T cells from blood. Here the CDR3 reads CAWSVNAEKTPQHF. The CDR3 DNA is TGTGCCTGGAGTGTAAATGCGGAAAAGACGCCCCAGCATTTT.